A single T cell receptor beta chain is shown here with its context. The antigen is undetermined. The sample is drawn from a study of CD4 T cells in relation to SARS-CoV-2 and coronaviruses. The method was immunoSEQ multiplex PCR; TCRdb's version includes in-frame clones alone and lacks a portion of them. Here the sample spans 21,000 or so clones, approximately 72% being singletons. The unexposed donors gave CD4+ T cells in about 2011-2018, prior to COVID-19. After roughly ten days of culture, CD4+ T cells were isolated. The sequence was obtained from a human donor in good health. Specimen: CD4+ T cells from PBMCs, cultured in vitro.

CDR3: CASSLALSYEQYF. The CDR3 DNA follows: TGTGCCAGCAGTTTAGCCCTGAGCTACGAGCAGTACTTC. The V and J genes are TRBV12-3 or TRBV12-4 and TRBJ2-7; D ambiguous. Trimming pared 0 bases from V and 3 bases from J, leaving 6 bases between. CDR3 length: 13 amino acids.